This T cell receptor beta chain is drawn from a study of vaccination and CD4 T cells after COVID-19. Study details: With a range of 35 to 161, the median interval from diagnosis to drawing post-COVID samples was 90 to 120 days. Study results and limitations: Median numbers of SARS-CoV-2-reactive clonotypes increased from roughly 21 to 40 (not a significant change).

Germline V gene data show CDR1 as MNHNS and CDR2 as SASEGT. The CDR3 loop spans 15 amino acids. Trimming cost V 2 bases and J 7 bases, with 12 bases left between them. TCRdb re-called the PCR reads with MiXCR, one entry per CDR3 protein. The table includes about 29,000 distinct CDR3 sequences, about 47% detected once. Sample time point: late sampling 161 to 241 days after vaccination in three convalescent patients. As to this clonotype: The antigen is unknown.

The chain uses TRBV6-1 and TRBJ1-6; D call uncertain. The sequencing here drew on CD4+ T cells from blood, taken about 7 months after SARS-CoV-2 vaccination. The TCR comes from a human donor who had recovered from COVID-19. CDR3 DNA sequence: TGTGCCAGCAGTGAAAGTTGGGCGGGAAATTCACCCCTCCACTTT. Protein product: CASSESWAGNSPLHF.